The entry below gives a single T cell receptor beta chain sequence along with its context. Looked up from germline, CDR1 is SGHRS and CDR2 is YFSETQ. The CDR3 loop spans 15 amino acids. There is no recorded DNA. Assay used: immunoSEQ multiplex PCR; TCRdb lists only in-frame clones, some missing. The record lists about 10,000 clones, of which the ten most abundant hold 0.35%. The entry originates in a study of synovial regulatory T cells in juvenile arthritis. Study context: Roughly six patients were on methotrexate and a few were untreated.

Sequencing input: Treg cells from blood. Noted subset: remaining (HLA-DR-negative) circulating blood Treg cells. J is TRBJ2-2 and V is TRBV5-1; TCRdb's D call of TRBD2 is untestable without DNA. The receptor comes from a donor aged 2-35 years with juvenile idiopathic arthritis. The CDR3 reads CASSFRTSGPGELFF.